This T cell receptor (beta chain) was found in a study of neurological immune-mediated disorders. This CDR3 is 12 amino acids long. V was pared by 3 bases and J by 4 bases, with 6 bases between. Looked up from germline, CDR1 is SNHLY and CDR2 is FYNNEI. A single record per CDR3 protein comes from TCRdb applying MiXCR to the 5' RACE reads. In the table there are about 48,000 distinct CDR3 sequences, 10% of which are singletons. This clonotype was picked up many times. The chain is built from TRBV2 and TRBJ2-5, with a possible D match to TRBD1 (5 bases). The sample consisted of PBMCs. The receptor's source is a woman between 35 and 50 years old with HTLV-1-associated myelopathy (HAM/TSP). CDR3 bases: TGTGCCAGCAGTGATAGGGGAGAGACCCAGTACTTC. The encoded protein is CASSDRGETQYF. Variable domain in full (rest from reference TRBV2 and TRBJ2-5): EPEVTQTPSHQVTQMGQEVILRCVPISNHLYFYWYRQILGQKVEFLVSFYNNEISEKSEIFDDQFSVERPDGSNFTLKIRSTKLEDSAMYFCASSDRGETQYFGPGTRLLVL.